This T cell receptor beta chain was found in a study of blood T cell repertoires in COVID-19. The overall study: T cells, B-cell-depleted T cells, or PBMCs supplied cDNA or gDNA.

Per the study methods: Amplification of reference gene primers provided the estimated nucleated cell counts. TCRdb's table, derived via immunoSEQ multiplex PCR, lists solely in-frame clones and lacks some. V and J calls and clone size are copied from that table; D and trimming were computed from the DNA. This table has roughly 150,000 clones, roughly 83% appearing once. This TCR was sampled from a man aged 65 to 85 who had been exposed to COVID-19. The sequenced sample was PBMCs or T cells enriched from blood (not recorded which).

CDR3: CASSQDGGISGNTIYF. CDR3 in DNA: TGCGCCAGCAGCCAAGATGGAGGGATCTCTGGAAACACCATATATTTT. This rearrangement joins TRBV4-3 to TRBJ1-3; D unresolved. Trimming removed 0 bases at V and 0 bases at J, with 9 bases between. Germline V gene lookup returns CDR1 LGHNA and CDR2 YSLEER. This CDR3 has 16 residues.